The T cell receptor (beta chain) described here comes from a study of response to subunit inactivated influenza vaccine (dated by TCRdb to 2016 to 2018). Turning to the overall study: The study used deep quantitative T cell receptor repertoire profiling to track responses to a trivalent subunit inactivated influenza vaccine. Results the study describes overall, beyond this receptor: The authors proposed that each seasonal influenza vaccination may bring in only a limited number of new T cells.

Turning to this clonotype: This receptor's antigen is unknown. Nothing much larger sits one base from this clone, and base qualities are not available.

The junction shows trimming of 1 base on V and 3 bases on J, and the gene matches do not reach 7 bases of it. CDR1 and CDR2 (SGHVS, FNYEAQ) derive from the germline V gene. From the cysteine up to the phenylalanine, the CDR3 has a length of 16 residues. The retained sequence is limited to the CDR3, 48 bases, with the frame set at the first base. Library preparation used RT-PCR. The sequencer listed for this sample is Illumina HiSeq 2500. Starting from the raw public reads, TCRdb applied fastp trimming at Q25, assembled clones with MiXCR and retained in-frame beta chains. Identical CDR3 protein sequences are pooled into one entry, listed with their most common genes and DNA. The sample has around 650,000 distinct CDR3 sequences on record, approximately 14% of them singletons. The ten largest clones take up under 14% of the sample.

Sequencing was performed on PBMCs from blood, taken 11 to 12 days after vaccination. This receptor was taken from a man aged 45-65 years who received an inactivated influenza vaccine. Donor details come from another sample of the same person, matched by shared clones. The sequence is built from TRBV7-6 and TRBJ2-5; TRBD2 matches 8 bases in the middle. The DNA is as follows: TGTGCCAGCAGCTTAGTTCTATCGCGGGAGGAAGAGACCCAGTACTTC. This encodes CASSLVLSREEETQYF.